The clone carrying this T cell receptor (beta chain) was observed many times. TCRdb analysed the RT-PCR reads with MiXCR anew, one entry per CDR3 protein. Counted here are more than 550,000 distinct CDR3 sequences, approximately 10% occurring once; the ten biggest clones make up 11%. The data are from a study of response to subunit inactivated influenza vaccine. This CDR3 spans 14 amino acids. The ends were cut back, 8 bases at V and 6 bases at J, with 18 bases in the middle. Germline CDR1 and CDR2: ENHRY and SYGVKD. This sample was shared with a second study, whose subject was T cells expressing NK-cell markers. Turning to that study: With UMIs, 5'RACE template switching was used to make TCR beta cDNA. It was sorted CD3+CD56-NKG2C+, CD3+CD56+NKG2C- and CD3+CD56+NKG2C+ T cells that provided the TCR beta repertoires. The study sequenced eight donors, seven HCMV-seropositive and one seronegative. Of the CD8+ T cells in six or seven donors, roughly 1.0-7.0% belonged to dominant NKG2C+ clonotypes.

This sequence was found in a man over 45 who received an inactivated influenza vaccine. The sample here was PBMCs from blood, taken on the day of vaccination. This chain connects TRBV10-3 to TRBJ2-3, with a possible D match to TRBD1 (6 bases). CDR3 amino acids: CAIGRPGDPDTQYF. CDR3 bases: TGTGCCATCGGACGACCAGGGGATCCCGATACGCAGTATTTT.